Presented here are 13 T cell receptor beta chains from one specimen sequenced in a study of beta chain features in type 1 diabetes. Study-wide points: TCRB CDR3s from Type 1 diabetes patients were moderately but significantly shorter in all four CD4+ subsets.

Of the isolated RNA, all was reverse transcribed, and so the sequenced material was expressed TCRB transcripts. The data were produced by immunoSEQ multiplex PCR, yet TCRdb's version contains in-frame clones alone and is incomplete. This table holds 95,000 to 150,000 clones, approximately 15% found once. No antigen has been identified for these receptors. The specimen was central memory CD4+ T cells from blood. These receptors all stem from a man younger than 35 with type 1 diabetes.

This clone appeared many times. The CDR3 DNA reads as TGCGCCAGCAGGTTGCACCCTGAGGGATCCTACAATGAGCAGTTCTTC. Translated: CASRLHPEGSYNEQFF. The chain carries TRBV10-2 and TRBJ2-1; TRBD2 is a possible D gene (5 bases). The germline V gene has CDR1 WSHSY and CDR2 SAAADI. V shed 6 bases and J shed 1 base, with 16 bases lying between them. The CDR3 spans 16 residues.

The gene calls are TRBV7-2 and TRBJ1-1, with D maybe TRBD1 (5 bases). The CDR3 sequence is 14 residues long. Per the germline V gene, CDR1 is SGHTA and CDR2 is FQGNSA. The V and J ends lost 7 bases and 6 bases respectively, with 18 bases between them. The CDR3 region is CASNPYTGSAEAFF. Here the CDR3 DNA reads TGTGCCAGCAACCCCTACACAGGTTCGGCTGAAGCTTTCTTT.

This chain joins TRBV7-2 and TRBJ2-1; the D is unclear. Germline CDR1 and CDR2: SGHTA and FQGNSA. The CDR3 is made up of 13 amino acids. Trimming left V 5 bases short and J 9 bases short, with 14 bases between. The DNA of the CDR3 is TGTGCCAGCAGCACTTACCTAGATGTTGAGCAGTTCTTC. Residues: CASSTYLDVEQFF.

V usage is TRBV23-1 and J usage is TRBJ2-3, with D possibly matching TRBD2 (5 bases). TRBV23-1 is known as an ORF, though its function is uncertain. V was pared by 4 bases and J by 2 bases, with 13 bases between. There are 15 residues in the CDR3. CDR3 coding DNA: TGCGCCAGCAGTCCTGGCGGGCCCCACACAGATACGCAGTATTTT. It translates to CASSPGGPHTDTQYF.

V gene TRBV5-1 combines with J gene TRBJ2-5; D is undetermined. This CDR3 region has 14 residues. From germline, CDR1 is SGHRS and CDR2 YFSETQ. V lost 2 bases, J lost 4 bases, and 12 bases lay in between. The CDR3 sequence: CASSLAISRETQYF. DNA for the CDR3: TGCGCCAGCAGCTTAGCGATTAGCAGAGAGACCCAGTACTTC.

The V gene is TRBV30, the J gene TRBJ2-3; D remains unclear. Trimming removed 0 bases from V and 0 bases from J, with 7 bases in between. This CDR3 has 14 residues. Germline CDR1 reads GTSNPN; CDR2 reads SVGIG (reference sequence). The CDR3, as DNA: TGTGCCTGGAGTGTCACAGCTAGCACAGATACGCAGTATTTT. Residues: CAWSVTASTDTQYF.

The chain links TRBV10-3 to TRBJ2-7; 7 nucleotides align to TRBD2. Looked up from germline, CDR1 is ENHRY and CDR2 is SYGVKD. V shed 3 bases and J 3 bases; nucleotides not matched to a gene: 8. CDR3 length: 15 amino acids. CDR3 sequence reads: CAISDPSGAIYEQYF. The CDR3 nucleotides read TGTGCCATCAGTGACCCTAGCGGAGCTATCTACGAGCAGTACTTC.

The chain is built from TRBV2 and TRBJ2-5; TRBD1 might be the D (6 bases). CDR1 and CDR2 (germline): SNHLY, FYNNEI. The CDR3 consists of 15 residues. V was pared by 5 bases and J by 1 base, with 14 bases between. CDR3 sequence: CASSIHGQFQETQYF. The CDR3, as DNA: TGTGCCAGCAGTATCCACGGACAGTTCCAAGAGACCCAGTACTTC.

There are a few counts of this clone. This chain connects TRBV20-1 to TRBJ2-7, with D unresolved. The CDR3 consists of 11 residues. V shed 6 bases and J shed 6 bases, with 12 bases lying between them. The germline V gene has CDR1 DFQATT and CDR2 SNEGSKA (reference sequence). As DNA, the CDR3 is TGCAGTGCCCAAGGAAGTCTCGAGCAGTACTTC. It yields the protein CSAQGSLEQYF.

This clone was found many times. The rearrangement uses TRBV7-9 and TRBJ2-1; D unresolved. Germline CDR1 is SEHNR and CDR2 is FQNEAQ (reference sequence). V lost 3 bases, J lost 3 bases, and 0 bases lay in between. The length of the CDR3 is 11 residues. CDR3 sequence reads: CASSFYNEQFF. The CDR3 DNA reads TGTGCCAGCAGCTTCTACAATGAGCAGTTCTTC.

V usage is TRBV2 and J usage is TRBJ2-1, with 7 positions matching TRBD1. The CDR3 consists of 15 residues. Per germline, CDR1 SNHLY and CDR2 FYNNEI. The junction had 18 bases not matched to a gene; V was cut back by 4 bases and J by 15 bases. For the CDR3, the DNA is TGTGCCAGCAGTGGCACAGGGGCATCATTCGGGGATCGGTTCTTC. Residues: CASSGTGASFGDRFF.

This clone was counted a few times. The V gene is TRBV2, the J gene TRBJ2-3, with TRBD2 identical over 9 bases. The CDR3 has 15 residues. Per the germline V gene, CDR1 is SNHLY and CDR2 is FYNNEI. With 4 bases clipped from V and 2 bases from J, the junction kept 4 bases outside the gene matches. DNA for the CDR3: TGTGCCAGCAGTGCCCTAGCGGGGAACACAGATACGCAGTATTTT. This sequence encodes CASSALAGNTDTQYF.

The rearrangement links TRBV2 to TRBJ1-2; the match to TRBD1 covers 8 bases. The germline V gene has CDR1 SNHLY and CDR2 FYNNEI. V shed 6 bases and J 13 bases; nucleotides not matched to a gene: 7. This CDR3 is built from 11 residues. DNA for the CDR3: TGTGCCAGCAGCCAGCGGCAGGGGGCCACCTTC. Residues: CASSQRQGATF. The complete variable domain, with remaining parts taken from reference TRBV2 and TRBJ1-2, reads EPEVTQTPSHQVTQMGQEVILRCVPISNHLYFYWYRQILGQKVEFLVSFYNNEISEKSEIFDDQFSVERPDGSNFTLKIRSTKLEDSAMYFCASSQRQGATFGSGTRLTVV.